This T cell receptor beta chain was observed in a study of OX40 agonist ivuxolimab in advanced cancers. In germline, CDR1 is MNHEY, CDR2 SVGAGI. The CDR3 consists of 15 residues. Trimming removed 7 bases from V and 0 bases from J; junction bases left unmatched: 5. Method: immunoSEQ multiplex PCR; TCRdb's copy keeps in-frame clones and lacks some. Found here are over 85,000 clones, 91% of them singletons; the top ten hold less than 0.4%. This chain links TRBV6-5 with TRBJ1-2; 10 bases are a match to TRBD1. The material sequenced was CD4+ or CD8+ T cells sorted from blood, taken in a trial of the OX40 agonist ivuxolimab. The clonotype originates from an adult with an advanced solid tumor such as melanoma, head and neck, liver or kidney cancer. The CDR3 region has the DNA TGTGCCAGCAATCCAGGGACAGGGGCTAACTATGGCTACACCTTC. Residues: CASNPGTGANYGYTF.